A single TCR beta chain is shown here with its context. These data are taken from a study of cytomegalovirus exposure and HLA in healthy donors. Study-level background: The roughly 120 validation repertoires used the same platform as the 550 to 850 first-cohort repertoires (as reported by a later analysis).

Clones were read by immunoSEQ multiplex PCR, and TCRdb kept only the in-frame ones, dropping some. The repertoire holds 300,000 or so clones, with approximately 85% as singletons. V lost 3 bases and J lost 7; bases outside the gene matches: 2. The V gene's germline CDR1 is MNHEY and CDR2 SMNVEV (reference sequence). There are 13 residues in the CDR3. This sequence originates from a young man in good health and CMV-seronegative. The genes are TRBV27 and TRBJ2-5; 10 bases are a match to TRBD1. Sequenced sample: PBMCs. CDR3 coding DNA: TGTGCCAGCAGTTTTGGACAGGGGGGGACCCAGTACTTC. As protein: CASSFGQGGTQYF.